Following are 14 T cell receptor beta chains from one sample sequenced in a study of a mutant IDH1 vaccine in newly diagnosed glioma (dated by TCRdb to about 2021). Libraries were prepared through the immunoSEQ multiplex PCR assay. TCRdb provides this immuneACCESS table in a form limited to in-frame rearrangements. Some clones are lacking; in checked studies, under half of them reflect an unresolved V gene, and why the rest are absent is not known. This sample has about 50,000 clones in its table, and 70% to 90% of those were observed once. The ten largest account for about 2.2% of the sample. Reading the label with the study, this specimen's time point is: baseline, week 1 (first vaccination visit). According to the study, the label for this sample's treatment or condition signals: pre-vaccination baseline after standard-of-care therapy. The material sequenced was PBMCs, taken from a glioma patient treated with radiotherapy, temozolomide or both. Receptor source: a man in his forties with glioma.

The CDR3 reads CASSQGTGALSGELFF. CDR3 sequence (DNA): TGTGCCAGCAGCCAAGGGACAGGGGCCCTCAGCGGGGAGCTGTTTTTT. This sequence joins TRBV4-2 and TRBJ2-2; 9 positions match TRBD1. Germline CDR1 LGHNA, CDR2 YNFKEQ. The CDR3 spans 16 residues. V was clipped by 1 base and J by 7 bases; unmatched bases: 7.

This chain connects TRBV4-3 to TRBJ2-7; D gene ambiguous. With 0 bases removed from V and 3 bases from J, the gap between germline ends came to 9 bases. The CDR3 runs to 14 residues. Germline loops: CDR1 LGHNA, CDR2 YSLEER. CDR3 DNA sequence: TGCGCCAGCAGCCAAGAAGGCAGGTTCTACGAGCAGTACTTC. Amino acid sequence: CASSQEGRFYEQYF.

CDR3 loop: CSARTANQPQHF. CDR3 nucleotides: TGCAGCGCCCGCACCGCGAATCAGCCCCAGCATTTT. J is TRBJ1-5 and V is TRBV29-1; the D is unclear. Trimming removed 7 bases from V and 4 bases from J, with 11 bases in between. The CDR3 is 12 amino acids. Germline V gives CDR1 SQVTM, CDR2 ANQGSEA.

The V and J genes are TRBV27 and TRBJ1-2; D is uncertain. V lost 8 bases to trimming and J lost 4 bases, with 17 bases between them. The CDR3 is 14 residues long. Germline V gives CDR1 MNHEY, CDR2 SMNVEV (reference sequence). CDR3 coding DNA: TGTGCCAGCGCCGCGGACTCTTACAGCTATGGCTACACCTTC. The encoded protein is CASAADSYSYGYTF.

The V gene is TRBV6-5, the J gene TRBJ1-1, with D possibly matching TRBD1 (5 bases). The CDR3 has 15 residues. Looked up from germline, CDR1 is MNHEY and CDR2 is SVGAGI. Deletions cut 2 bases from V and 3 bases from J, with 13 bases between. This CDR3 is CASSYGGRADTEAFF. The CDR3 nucleotides read TGTGCCAGCAGTTACGGCGGCAGGGCCGACACTGAAGCTTTCTTT.

The chain's CDR3 is CASSPVLAVNTGELFF. CDR3 nucleotides: TGTGCCAGCTCACCTGTACTAGCGGTGAACACCGGGGAGCTGTTTTTT. This chain connects TRBV18 to TRBJ2-2, with 8 bases identical to TRBD2. The CDR3 runs to 16 residues. In germline, CDR1 is KGHSH, CDR2 LQKENI. V was clipped by 3 bases and J by 1 base; unmatched bases: 4. Variable domain in full (rest from reference TRBV18 and TRBJ2-2): NAGVMQNPRHLVRRRGQEARLRCSPMKGHSHVYWYRQLPEEGLKFMVYLQKENIIDESGMPKERFSAEFPKEGPSILRIQQVVRGDSAAYFCASSPVLAVNTGELFFGEGSRLTVL.

The chain carries TRBV4-1 and TRBJ2-7; 9 bases are a match to TRBD1. CDR3 length equals 16 residues. Germline CDR1 reads MGHRA; CDR2 reads YSYEKL. The V segment lost 0 bases and the J segment 6 bases; nucleotides outside the gene matches: 9. CDR3 sequence: CASSQDFNRGRFEQYF. The CDR3, as DNA: TGCGCCAGCAGCCAAGATTTTAACAGGGGGCGGTTCGAGCAGTACTTC.

The chain is built from TRBV5-4 and TRBJ2-1; D call uncertain. The CDR3 runs to 15 residues. Germline CDR1 and CDR2: SGHNT and YYREEE (reference sequence). The ends were cut back, 4 bases at V and 2 bases at J, with 13 bases in the middle. Here the CDR3 reads CASSTPNGAYNEQFF. The CDR3 DNA reads TGTGCCAGCAGCACTCCCAACGGCGCCTACAATGAGCAGTTCTTC.

This sequence joins TRBV10-1 and TRBJ1-3; D remains unclear. With 5 bases removed from V and 0 bases from J, the gap between germline ends came to 11 bases. Germline loops: CDR1 WNHNN, CDR2 SYGVQD (reference sequence). The CDR3 extends over 15 amino acids. The chain's CDR3 is CASSKKRFSGNTIYF. The CDR3 region has the DNA TGCGCCAGCAGTAAGAAAAGATTCTCTGGAAACACCATATATTTT.

This clone was counted once. This chain uses TRBV15 with TRBJ2-3; 11 positions agree with TRBD2. J lost 3 bases, V lost 6 bases, and 2 bases had no gene match. Germline-derived CDR1 and CDR2 are LNHNV and YYDKDF (reference sequence). The CDR3 contains 14 residues. The CDR3 coding sequence is TGTGCCACCAGTATAGCGGGAGGGACAGATACGCAGTATTTT. Residues: CATSIAGGTDTQYF.

The genes are TRBV6-5 and TRBJ2-1; D gene uncertain. From germline, CDR1 is MNHEY and CDR2 SVGAGI. V lost 0 bases and J lost 10, with 4 bases in between. The CDR3 is made up of 11 amino acids. Here the CDR3 DNA reads TGTGCCAGCAGTTACTCTTTGGAGCAGTTCTTC. Amino acids: CASSYSLEQFF.

This chain connects TRBV28 to TRBJ1-2, with 9 bases fitting TRBD1. The junction had 9 bases not matched to a gene; V was cut back by 5 bases and J by 2 bases. Looked up from germline, CDR1 is MDHEN and CDR2 is SYDVKM. The CDR3 sequence is 16 residues long. The CDR3 sequence: CASSPPGQGGNYGYTF. The DNA of the CDR3 is TGTGCCAGCAGTCCTCCGGGACAGGGAGGGAACTATGGCTACACCTTC.

This chain connects TRBV13 to TRBJ2-7, with a tentative D call TRBD1 (5 bases). V shed 1 base and J shed 5 bases, with 9 bases lying between them. CDR3 size: 13 residues. Germline loops: CDR1 PRHDT, CDR2 FYEKMQ (reference sequence). CDR3 in amino acids: CASSLEGWNEQYF. The DNA of the CDR3 is TGTGCCAGCAGCTTAGAGGGGTGGAACGAGCAGTACTTC. Combining the CDR3 with reference TRBV13 and TRBJ2-7 gives the whole variable domain AAGVIQSPRHLIKEKRETATLKCYPIPRHDTVYWYQQGPGQDPQFLISFYEKMQSDKGSIPDRFSAQQFSDYHSELNMSSLELGDSALYFCASSLEGWNEQYFGPGTRLTVT.

The rearrangement joins TRBV5-4 to TRBJ2-7; 14 bases are a match to TRBD2. The ends lost 4 bases at V and 9 bases at J; junction bases unmatched: 18. This CDR3 is built from 18 residues. Germline-derived CDR1 and CDR2 are SGHNT and YYREEE (reference sequence). Written as DNA, the CDR3 is TGTGCCAGCAGCGTGCCGGGACTAGCGGGAGTATCGACCTCTGGGCAGTACTTC. Protein product: CASSVPGLAGVSTSGQYF.